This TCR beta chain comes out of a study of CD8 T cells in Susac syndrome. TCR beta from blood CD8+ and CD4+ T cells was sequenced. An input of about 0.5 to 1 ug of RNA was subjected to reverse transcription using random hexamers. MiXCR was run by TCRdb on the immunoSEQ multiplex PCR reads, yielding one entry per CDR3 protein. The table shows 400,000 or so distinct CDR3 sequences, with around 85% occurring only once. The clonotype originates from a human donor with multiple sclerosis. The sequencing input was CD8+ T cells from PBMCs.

Here the CDR3 reads CASTHQETQYF. The CDR3 nucleotides read TGCGCCAGCACCCACCAAGAGACCCAGTACTTC. The chain combines TRBV5-1 with TRBJ2-5; D uncertain. This CDR3 has 11 residues. Trimming removed 6 bases from V and 0 bases from J, with 3 bases in between. CDR1 SGHRS and CDR2 YFSETQ come from the germline V gene.